This T cell receptor (beta chain) was sequenced for a study of regulatory T cells in long-lasting Graves disease. Study-level information: Positive TSH receptor antibodies alongside over 5 years of antithyroid drugs were what marked Graves' disease as persistent. Study findings and constraints: The TCR repertoire of persistent Graves' patients was less diverse than that of newly diagnosed ones. It was in persistent disease that TRBV28, TRBJ1-2 and TRBJ2-5 were favored.

Assembly of TCR beta libraries relied on iRepertoire HTBI primers together with Arm-PCR of CDR3 regions. TCRdb ran MiXCR on the multiplex PCR reads and lists one entry per CDR3 protein. The table lists a few hundred thousand distinct CDR3 sequences, around a fifth of them singletons, with around 13% in the top ten. The CDR3 is 13 amino acids. Germline V gene lookup returns CDR1 MNHEY and CDR2 SVGAGI. V lost 2 bases and J lost 5, with 9 bases in between. This clonotype was detected ten times or more. Its specificity is not known. Stated time point: persistent/refractory GD, antithyroid drugs over 5 years with positive TRAb. Extracted RNA from PBMCs served as the source of the TCR library. American Thyroid Association guidelines served as the basis for diagnosing Graves' disease.

This rearrangement joins TRBV6-5 to TRBJ2-5; D not resolved. Specimen: peripheral blood mononuclear cells (PBMCs), collected when the disease was refractory, from a patient treated with antithyroid drugs. This receptor was obtained from a female donor with Graves disease. CDR3 in amino acids: CASSYDRPETQYF. CDR3 DNA sequence: TGTGCCAGCAGTTACGATCGTCCTGAGACCCAGTACTTC.